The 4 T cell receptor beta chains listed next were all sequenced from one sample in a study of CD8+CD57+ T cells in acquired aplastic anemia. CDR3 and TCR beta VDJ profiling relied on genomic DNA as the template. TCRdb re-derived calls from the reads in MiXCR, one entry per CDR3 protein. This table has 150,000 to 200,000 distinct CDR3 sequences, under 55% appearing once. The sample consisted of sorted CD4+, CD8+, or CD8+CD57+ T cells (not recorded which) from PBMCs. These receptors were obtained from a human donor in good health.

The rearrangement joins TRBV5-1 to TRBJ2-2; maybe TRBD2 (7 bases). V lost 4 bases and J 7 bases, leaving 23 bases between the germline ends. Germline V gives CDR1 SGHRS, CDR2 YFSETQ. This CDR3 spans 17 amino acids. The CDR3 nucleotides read TGCGCCAGCAGCCCCTCGGGGGGCGGGAGCTATGACGGGGAGCTGTTTTTT. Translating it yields CASSPSGGGSYDGELFF.

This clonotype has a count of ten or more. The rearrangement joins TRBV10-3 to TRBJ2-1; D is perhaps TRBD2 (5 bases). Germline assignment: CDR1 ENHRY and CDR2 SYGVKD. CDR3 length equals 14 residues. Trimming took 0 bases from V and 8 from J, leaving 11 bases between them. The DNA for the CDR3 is TGTGCCATCAGTGAGTCGGCGGCTAGCTATGAGCAGTTCTTC. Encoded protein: CAISESAASYEQFF.

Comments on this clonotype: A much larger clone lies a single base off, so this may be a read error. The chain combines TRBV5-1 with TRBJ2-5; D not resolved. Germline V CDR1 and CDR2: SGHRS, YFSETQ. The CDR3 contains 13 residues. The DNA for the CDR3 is TGCGCCAGCAGCTCGTACACCCAAGAGACCCAGTGCTTC. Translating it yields CASSSYTQETQCF.

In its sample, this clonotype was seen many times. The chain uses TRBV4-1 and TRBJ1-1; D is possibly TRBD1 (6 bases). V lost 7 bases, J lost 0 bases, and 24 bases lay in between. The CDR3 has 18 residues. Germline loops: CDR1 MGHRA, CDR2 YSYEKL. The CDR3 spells CASTTIGLRGRMNTEAFF. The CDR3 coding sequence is TGCGCCAGCACCACCATTGGGCTCAGGGGACGCATGAACACTGAAGCTTTCTTT.